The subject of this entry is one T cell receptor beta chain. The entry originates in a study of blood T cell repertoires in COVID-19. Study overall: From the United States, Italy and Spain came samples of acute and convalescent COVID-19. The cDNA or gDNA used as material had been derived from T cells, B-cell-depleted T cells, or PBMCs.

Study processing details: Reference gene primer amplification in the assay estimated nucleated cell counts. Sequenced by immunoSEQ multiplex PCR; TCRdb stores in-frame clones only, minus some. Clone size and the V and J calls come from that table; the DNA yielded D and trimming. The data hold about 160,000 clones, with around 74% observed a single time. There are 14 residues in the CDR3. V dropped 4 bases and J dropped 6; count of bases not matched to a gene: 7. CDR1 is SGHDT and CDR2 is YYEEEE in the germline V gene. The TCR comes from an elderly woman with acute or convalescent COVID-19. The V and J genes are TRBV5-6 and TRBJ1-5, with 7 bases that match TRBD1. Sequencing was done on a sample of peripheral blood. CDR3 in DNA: TGTGCCAGCAGCGTTAAGACAGGGAGTCAGCCCCAGCATTTT. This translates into CASSVKTGSQPQHF.